Listed below are T cell receptor beta chains from one sample, sequenced in a study of cytomegalovirus exposure and HLA in healthy donors. Here immunoSEQ multiplex PCR was the method, and the copy in TCRdb shows in-frame clones only, minus some. The sample has 230,000 or so clones; 85% to 90% are singletons. Input material: PBMCs. These receptors all stem from a woman aged 18-35 years in good health and CMV-seronegative. Both conserved end residues are part of each CDR3. Each record gives: D gene, J gene, V gene, CDR3 DNA, CDR3 protein. D genes are given only for firm matches.

D: TRBD2; J: TRBJ2-5; V: TRBV18; DNA: TGTGCCAGCTCACCGGGCACTAGCGTGGAGACCCAGTACTTC; CDR3: CASSPGTSVETQYF
D: TRBD2; J: TRBJ2-3; V: TRBV28; DNA: TGTGCCAGCAGTTTTCCCGGGACTAGCGGCCCAAGCACAGATACGCAGTATTTT; CDR3: CASSFPGTSGPSTDTQYF
D: -; J: TRBJ2-3; V: TRBV28; DNA: TGTGCCAGCAGTTTTCCCGGGGTCACAGATACGCAGTATTTT; CDR3: CASSFPGVTDTQYF
D: -; J: TRBJ2-5; V: TRBV29-1; DNA: TGCAGCGTTGAAGACCTAGAGACCCAGTACTTC; CDR3: CSVEDLETQYF
D: -; J: TRBJ2-1; V: TRBV7-6; DNA: TGTGCCAGCAGCTCAGCGGCATACAATGAGCAGTTCTTC; CDR3: CASSSAAYNEQFF
D: TRBD1; J: TRBJ2-7; V: TRBV6-5; DNA: TGTGCCAGCAGTTACTGGACAGGCTACGAGCAGTACTTC; CDR3: CASSYWTGYEQYF
D: TRBD2; J: TRBJ2-7; V: TRBV19; DNA: TGTGCCAGTAGTACCCTGACTAGCTCCTACTACGAGCAGTACTTC; CDR3: CASSTLTSSYYEQYF
D: TRBD1; J: TRBJ2-2; V: TRBV5-1; DNA: TGCGCCAGCAGCCTGGCCGGGACAGGGGAGGTCGGGGAGCTGTTTTTT; CDR3: CASSLAGTGEVGELFF
D: -; J: TRBJ2-1; V: TRBV5-6; DNA: TGTGCCAGCAGGCTGGGGGGGGCTAGGGGGCAGTTCTTC; CDR3: CASRLGGARGQFF
D: -; J: TRBJ2-1; V: TRBV5-1; DNA: TGCGCCAGCAGCTTGGGGTTGGGTATAGGGGGATATGAGCAGTTCTTC; CDR3: CASSLGLGIGGYEQFF
D: TRBD1; J: TRBJ1-4; V: TRBV11-2; DNA: TGTGCCAGCAGCCAAGGGGGCAGGGAAAAACTGTTTTTT; CDR3: CASSQGGREKLFF
D: -; J: TRBJ1-3; V: TRBV4-1; DNA: TGCGCCAGCAGCCAAGATCAGGCAACTTCGGGAAACACCATATATTTT; CDR3: CASSQDQATSGNTIYF
D: TRBD1; J: TRBJ1-1; V: TRBV7-3; DNA: TGTGCCAGCAGCGAACAGGGGTGGACTGAAGCTTTCTTT; CDR3: CASSEQGWTEAFF
D: -; J: TRBJ2-7; V: TRBV28; DNA: TGTGCCAGCAGTTTGCGTTTTTGGCAGGGGAGCTACGAGCAGTACTTC; CDR3: CASSLRFWQGSYEQYF
D: -; J: TRBJ1-2; V: TRBV2; DNA: TGTGCCAGCAGTGGGGACACTAACTATGGCTACACCTTC; CDR3: CASSGDTNYGYTF